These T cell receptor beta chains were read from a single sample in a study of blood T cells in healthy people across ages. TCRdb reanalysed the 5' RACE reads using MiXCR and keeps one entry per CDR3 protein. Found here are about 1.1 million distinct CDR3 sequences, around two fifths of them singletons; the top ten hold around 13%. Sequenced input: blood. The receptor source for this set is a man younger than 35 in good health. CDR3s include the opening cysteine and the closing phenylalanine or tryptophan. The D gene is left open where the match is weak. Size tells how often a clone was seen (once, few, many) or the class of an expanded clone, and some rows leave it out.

cdr3_nt: TGTGCCAGCAGTGAATGGCATATTAATGAAAAACTGTTTTTT
cdr3_aa: CASSEWHINEKLFF
v_call: TRBV2
clone_size: few
cdr3_length: 14
j_call: TRBJ1-4
d_call: -

cdr3_nt: TGTGCTAGCAGCTTAGGGACGGACCAAGAGACCCAGTACTTC
cdr3_aa: CASSLGTDQETQYF
v_call: TRBV5-1
clone_size: many
cdr3_length: 14
j_call: TRBJ2-5
d_call: -

cdr3_nt: TGTGCCAGCAGCGTCAACCCGGGACAGGGGGCAACAGGTAGTGGCTACACCTTC
cdr3_aa: CASSVNPGQGATGSGYTF
v_call: TRBV9
clone_size: few
cdr3_length: 18
j_call: TRBJ1-2
d_call: TRBD1

cdr3_nt: TGTGCCAGCTCACTACAGGACAGAAGATTCAATCAGCCCCAGCATTTT
cdr3_aa: CASSLQDRRFNQPQHF
v_call: TRBV18
clone_size: few
cdr3_length: 16
j_call: TRBJ1-5
d_call: -

cdr3_nt: TGCGCCAGCAGCCAAGATCGGGGGCTAGGCAATGAAAAACTGTTTTTT
cdr3_aa: CASSQDRGLGNEKLFF
v_call: TRBV4-3
clone_size: -
cdr3_length: 16
j_call: TRBJ1-4
d_call: -

cdr3_nt: TGTGCCAGCAGTTCGGACAGGTACAGCGGGGAGCTGTTTTTT
cdr3_aa: CASSSDRYSGELFF
v_call: TRBV6-6
clone_size: -
cdr3_length: 14
j_call: TRBJ2-2
d_call: TRBD1

cdr3_nt: TGTGCCAGCAGCCAACCGGGCGAAGAGACCCAGTACTTC
cdr3_aa: CASSQPGEETQYF
v_call: TRBV3-1
clone_size: -
cdr3_length: 13
j_call: TRBJ2-5
d_call: -

cdr3_nt: TGTGCCAGCAGCTTAGCTTTTGGGTTGGGCACTGAAGCTTTCTTT
cdr3_aa: CASSLAFGLGTEAFF
v_call: TRBV7-2
clone_size: -
cdr3_length: 15
j_call: TRBJ1-1
d_call: -

cdr3_nt: TGCAGTGCTAGGTTGGGCGCGGGGGAGCTGTTTTTT
cdr3_aa: CSARLGAGELFF
v_call: TRBV20-1
clone_size: -
cdr3_length: 12
j_call: TRBJ2-2
d_call: -

cdr3_nt: TGCGCCAGCAGCCAACGGGCGGGCCCAAGCACAGATACGCAGTATTTT
cdr3_aa: CASSQRAGPSTDTQYF
v_call: TRBV4-1
clone_size: few
cdr3_length: 16
j_call: TRBJ2-3
d_call: -